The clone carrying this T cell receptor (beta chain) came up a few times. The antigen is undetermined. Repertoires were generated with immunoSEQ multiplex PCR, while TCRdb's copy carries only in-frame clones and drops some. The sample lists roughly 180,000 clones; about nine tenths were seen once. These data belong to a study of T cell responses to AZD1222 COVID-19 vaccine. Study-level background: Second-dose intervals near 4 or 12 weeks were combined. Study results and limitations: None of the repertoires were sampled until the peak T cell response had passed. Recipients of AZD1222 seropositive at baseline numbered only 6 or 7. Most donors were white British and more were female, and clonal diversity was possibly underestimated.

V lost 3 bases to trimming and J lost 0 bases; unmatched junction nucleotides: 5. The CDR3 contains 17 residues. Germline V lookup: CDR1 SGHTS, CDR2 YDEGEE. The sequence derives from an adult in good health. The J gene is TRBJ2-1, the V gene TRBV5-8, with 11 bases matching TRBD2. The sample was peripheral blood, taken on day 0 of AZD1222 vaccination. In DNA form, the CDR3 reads TGTGCCAGCAGCTATATAACTAGCGGGAGCTCCTACAATGAGCAGTTCTTC. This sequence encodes CASSYITSGSSYNEQFF.